This TCR beta chain was profiled in a study of T cells in Graves' hyperthyroidism and ophthalmopathy (dated 2019 in TCRdb). With respect to the entire study: Peripheral blood samples were taken at initial diagnosis, before any treatment was given. Once sampling was done, hyperthyroidism patients were given methimazole at a starting dose of 30 mg daily, whereas ophthalmopathy patients were given high-dose intravenous methylprednisolone. TCR Vbeta CDR3 sequencing of fewer than 150 peripheral blood samples (roughly 43 ophthalmopathy, 75 or so hyperthyroidism and approximately 17 progressor patients) is reported in the paper. The 95 to 100 discovery patients were randomly split 7:3 into training and test sets. A discovery cohort of about a hundred patients, about 43 with Graves' ophthalmopathy and approximately 60 with stable Graves' hyperthyroidism, was used to find distinguishing TCR V-J signatures. In addition, the study compared T-cell repertoires in thyroid tissue and in blood from several Graves' hyperthyroidism patients. Prospective prediction of ophthalmopathy was tested in an independent validation cohort consisting of fewer than 20 hyperthyroidism patients and some 15 patients who later progressed to ophthalmopathy.

The CDR3, from cysteine to phenylalanine, totals 17 residues. Just CDR3 DNA is preserved here, 51 bases in frame from base 1. Ends trimmed: V by 6 bases, J by 4 bases; bases unmatched to a gene: 13. CDR1 and CDR2 (MNHEY, SVGEGT) derive from the germline V gene. What the work shows at the level of the full study, not this receptor alone: Ophthalmopathy was separated from stable hyperthyroidism by a 13 V-J signature model, with over 85% sensitivity and 81% to 83% specificity obtained in cross-validation and 80%/75% obtained in testing. Most expanded thyroid clonotypes (frequency above 0.001) were also detected in blood, suggesting blood repertoires may reflect thyroid immune responses. Sample size was not statistically predetermined, and blinding of investigators to group allocation was not performed. During validation, the model predicted progression to ophthalmopathy a median of about 6.3 months ahead of onset, with approximately 71% sensitivity and about 72% specificity.

As for this clonotype: Which antigen it targets is not known. The input lacks base qualities; no much larger clone sits a single base away.

TCR beta CDR3 regions were amplified from RNA transcripts. The first round of RT-PCR for the TCR CDR3 was performed with the HTBI primer set and the Qiagen OneStep RT-PCR kit. The libraries were constructed in a second round of multiplex PCR and then size-selected and purified. Libraries were sequenced paired-end with 100 bp reads on an Illumina HiSeq2000. On the study's bioinformatics: SOAPnuke was used to process the raw data, removing reads that contained adapters or uncalled bases, had a mean Phred below 15, or lacked an exact match to the constant primer or identifier. High-quality paired reads were merged using COPE v1.2.5, and each unique nucleotide sequence was defined as a clonotype. Clonotypes were aligned to IMGT TRBV, TRBD and TRBJ reference segments using MiTCR v1.1. Only V-J combinations with frequency above 0.0001, covering about 99% of repertoires, were analysed. The TCS score was defined as the ratio of F50 (clonal expansion) to E x V (chaos), calculated using BLOSUM62-based TCRdist between CDR3 peptides within each V-J. Welch's t-statistics and random forest reduced 450 to 600 V-J features to roughly 13, which were used in a naive Bayes classifier (R e1071). TCRdb redid the processing of the public reads, applying fastp at Q25 and MiXCR, and retained in-frame beta chains. Rows are unified per CDR3 protein, each entry keeping the most common DNA and genes. Here the V and J calls rest on TCRdb's processing, not on the authors' analysis. This sample lists 310,000 or so distinct CDR3 sequences; more than 15% were detected once. The biggest ten clones account for over 45% of the sample.

Ophthalmopathy patients had moderately to severely active disease, Clinical Activity Score of at least 3, NOSPECS grade of at least 4, and duration under 3 months. Patients with uncontrolled infections, other autoimmune diseases, pregnancy or lactation were excluded. Diagnoses were established on the basis of clinical symptoms, serum thyroxine and TRAb, thyroid ultrasound, and orbital computed tomography. PBMCs were separated from 8 to 10 ml of fresh peripheral blood using Ficoll-Paque density gradient centrifugation. Total RNA was extracted with Trizol reagent, and quality was checked on an Agilent 2100 Bioanalyzer.

The sample taken for sequencing was blood. The sequence was collected from a woman aged 60 to 75 with Graves' ophthalmopathy. The V and J segments used are TRBV6-2 or TRBV6-3 and TRBJ2-3; TRBD1 matches 10 bases in the middle. The CDR3 region reads CASSQEAGTGVPDTQYF. The DNA sequence follows: TGTGCCAGCAGCCAGGAGGCTGGGACAGGGGTCCCAGATACGCAGTATTTT.